This is a list of T cell receptor beta chains from one sample in a study of T cells in localized non-small cell lung cancer. The protocol was immunoSEQ multiplex PCR, while the TCRdb copy is restricted to in-frame clones and leaves out a portion. Altogether around 53,000 clones are present, roughly 80% being singletons, with the ten largest covering about 4.6%. Sequencing used PBMCs, obtained before any cancer treatment. The receptors here all came from a woman aged 35 to 70 with stage II lung adenocarcinoma. Both conserved end residues are part of each CDR3. The D gene is left open where the match is weak. Some rows mark clone size as missing; the rest say once, few, many or name a class of expanded clone.

V gene,J gene,D gene,clone size,CDR3 DNA,CDR3 protein
TRBV7-2,TRBJ1-1,-,-,TGTGCCAGCAGCCCAAAGCCCAGGGCGAGCACTGAAGCTTTCTTT,CASSPKPRASTEAFF
TRBV7-2,TRBJ1-2,-,-,TGTGCCAGCAGCTTAGGGGGAGAAGGAGATGGCTACACCTTC,CASSLGGEGDGYTF
TRBV30,TRBJ1-3,TRBD1,-,TGTGCCTGGACCCCAATCGGGACAGCGCTCTCTGGAAACACCATATATTTT,CAWTPIGTALSGNTIYF
TRBV20-1,TRBJ2-5,-,-,TGCACCGGACAGAGCGGGGAGACCCAGTACTTC,CTGQSGETQYF
TRBV27,TRBJ2-2,TRBD1,few,TGTGCCAGCAGTTCGACCCTGGGGACAGGGATAACCGGGGAGCTGTTTTTT,CASSSTLGTGITGELFF
TRBV7-3,TRBJ1-3,-,medium-sized,TGTGCCAGCAGCCCCCGGCCAGGGACTGGAAACACCATATATTTT,CASSPRPGTGNTIYF
TRBV7-9,TRBJ1-2,-,many,TGTGCCAGCAGCTTAGATATTGGGGGCGCGGGCTACACCTTC,CASSLDIGGAGYTF
TRBV28,TRBJ2-7,TRBD2,-,TGTGCCAGCAGTCCCGGGACTAGCGGTTCCTACGAGCAGTACTTC,CASSPGTSGSYEQYF
TRBV4-1,TRBJ2-2,TRBD1,medium-sized,TGCGCCAGCACCTCAGGGGGAACGAACACCGGGGAGCTGTTTTTT,CASTSGGTNTGELFF
TRBV9,TRBJ2-7,-,-,TGTGCCAGCAGCCCCGGCGGAAACATTCGGCGTTCGGAGCAGTACTTC,CASSPGGNIRRSEQYF
TRBV5-1,TRBJ2-1,-,-,TGCGCCAGCTCCCTCTCTGGGGCCTTCTCCTACAATGAGCAGTTCTTC,CASSLSGAFSYNEQFF
TRBV4-1,TRBJ1-4,TRBD1,-,TGCGCCAGCAGCCATGCGGACAGGAGAGATGAAAAACTGTTTTTT,CASSHADRRDEKLFF
TRBV9,TRBJ2-3,-,-,TGTGCCAGCAGTCGACTAGAAGGTATAGGAGATACGCAGTATTTT,CASSRLEGIGDTQYF
TRBV5-6,TRBJ2-1,TRBD2,once,TGTGCCGGATCCGGGACTAGAAGGGGCGGTGAGCAGTTCTTC,CAGSGTRRGGEQFF
TRBV4-3,TRBJ2-7,TRBD1,-,TGCGCCAGCAGCCAAGCACCGGGACAGGGCTACGAGCAGTACTTC,CASSQAPGQGYEQYF
TRBV19,TRBJ1-4,-,-,TGTGCCAGTAGAAGTTTCGCCGCGCGGGATGAAAAACTGTTTTTT,CASRSFAARDEKLFF
TRBV6-5,TRBJ1-1,TRBD1,-,TGTGCCAGCAGCAGACAGGGGGAAACTGAAGCTTTCTTT,CASSRQGETEAFF
TRBV6-1,TRBJ2-1,-,few,TGTGCCAGCAGTGCCCCGACAGGGAGGTCCTACAATGAGCAGTTCTTC,CASSAPTGRSYNEQFF
TRBV6-5,TRBJ1-1,-,-,TGTGCCAGCAGTCACAGGGTGACCACTGAAGCTTTCTTT,CASSHRVTTEAFF
TRBV6-1,TRBJ2-1,TRBD1,-,TGTGCCAGCAGGGGGACAGGATCCTACAATGAGCAGTTCTTC,CASRGTGSYNEQFF
TRBV18,TRBJ2-2,-,-,TGTGCCAGCTCACCGCTCCGGGGAACCGGGGAGCTGTTTTTT,CASSPLRGTGELFF
TRBV19,TRBJ2-2,TRBD1,-,TGTGCCAGTAGTTTGGGACAGGGGGCCGGGGAGCTGTTTTTT,CASSLGQGAGELFF
TRBV28,TRBJ1-2,-,-,TGTGCCAGCAGTTCCGTTGATCGGGTGGGCTATGGCTACACCTTC,CASSSVDRVGYGYTF
TRBV19,TRBJ1-2,TRBD1,-,TGTGCCAGTAGTAACAGGGGAAACTATGGCTACACCTTC,CASSNRGNYGYTF
TRBV9,TRBJ2-1,TRBD1,-,TGTGCCAGCAGCCCCCGGACAGGGAACAATGAGCAGTTCTTC,CASSPRTGNNEQFF
TRBV7-9,TRBJ2-7,-,-,TGTGCCAGCAGCTATGGACAGTCTAACGAGCAGTACTTC,CASSYGQSNEQYF
TRBV6-5,TRBJ2-1,-,once,TGTGCCAGCAGTCCTCGGGGAGCCCCTTACAATGAGCAGTTCTTC,CASSPRGAPYNEQFF
TRBV4-3,TRBJ1-6,-,-,TGCGCCAGCAGCCAAGACTCTAATTCACCCCTCCACTTT,CASSQDSNSPLHF
TRBV28,TRBJ2-1,-,-,TGTGCCAGCGAGGCGGGGGCCAGTAATGAGCAGTTCTTC,CASEAGASNEQFF
TRBV19,TRBJ2-2,-,-,TGTGCCAGTGGCTCCTTGGGTTCCGGGGAGCTGTTTTTT,CASGSLGSGELFF
TRBV6-1,TRBJ2-7,-,-,TGTGCCAGCAGTGAACCCCCACGGGGTAAGCCGACCTACGAGCAGTACTTC,CASSEPPRGKPTYEQYF
TRBV5-5,TRBJ1-6,-,-,TGTGCCAGCAGCTTAGACGTTCTTTCACCCCTCCACTTT,CASSLDVLSPLHF
TRBV19,TRBJ1-1,-,-,TGTGCCAGTTCGGTAGGACGGGAGAGGTGGACTGAAGCTTTCTTT,CASSVGRERWTEAFF
TRBV19,TRBJ1-5,-,-,TGTGCCAGTAGTCTGGACAGCTTGAATCAGCCCCAGCATTTT,CASSLDSLNQPQHF
TRBV19,TRBJ1-5,TRBD1,-,TGTGCCACCAAGGACAGGGGGCCTCAGCCCCAGCATTTT,CATKDRGPQPQHF
TRBV10-1,TRBJ1-6,-,-,TGCGCCAGCAGTGAGGACCTTGCCGGCTCACCCCTCCACTTT,CASSEDLAGSPLHF
TRBV7-2,TRBJ1-1,-,-,TGTGCCAGCAGCTTTGATCGAGCAGGGGCCACTGAAGCTTTCTTT,CASSFDRAGATEAFF
TRBV25-1,TRBJ1-5,-,-,TGTGCCAGCAGTGAAGCTCTGGGCAATCAGCCCCAGCATTTT,CASSEALGNQPQHF
TRBV6-5,TRBJ1-2,-,once,TGTGCCAGCAGCCTAACTCAGGGGCTCTATGGCTACACCTTC,CASSLTQGLYGYTF
TRBV25-1,TRBJ1-2,-,-,TGTGCCAGCAGTAGGACAGATCACTATGGCTACACCTTC,CASSRTDHYGYTF
TRBV9,TRBJ1-2,-,-,TGTGCCAGCAGCGTAGACAGTTTGGGGAAAAATGGCTACACCTTC,CASSVDSLGKNGYTF
TRBV28,TRBJ1-2,-,-,TGTGCCAGCAGTTTCAGTAATGGCGATGGCTACACCTTC,CASSFSNGDGYTF